The present entry profiles one T cell receptor (beta chain) with its context. Its antigen is not identified. The V and J ends lost 5 bases and 9 bases respectively, with 17 bases between them. Looked up from germline, CDR1 is MNHEY and CDR2 is SVGAGI. This CDR3 spans 14 amino acids. These data belong to a study of cytomegalovirus exposure and HLA in healthy donors. Study results and caveats: Per a prior analysis, the majority of TCR beta V segments were productive roughly 90% or roughly 30% of the time. In a later analysis, across HLA loci, associated TCR counts were highest for DRB1, lowest for HLA-C.

PCR primers comprised 60 Vbeta and 13 Jbeta primers. Methods used by the authors: Later, 65 million to 85 million unique TCR beta chains were counted in an analysis, and some 11 million of them were shared. Using immunoSEQ multiplex PCR, the repertoire was profiled, and TCRdb retains in-frame clones only, with some absent. Clone size and the V and J calls come from that table; the DNA yielded D and trimming. This sample has approximately 89,000 clones; roughly 76% occur once, and the top ten carry 1.2%. The sequence derives from a female donor in good health and CMV-seronegative. This chain joins TRBV6-5 and TRBJ2-1; TRBD1 might be the D (6 bases). Specimen: PBMCs. The CDR3 region has the DNA TGTGCCAGCAGTCAACTCCCCAGGGGTACTGAGCAGTTCTTC. It specifies CASSQLPRGTEQFF.